The 14 T cell receptor beta chains below were found in one sample sequenced in a study of shared clonotypes between healthy human individuals (dated by TCRdb to 2020 to 2022). The method behind the library was the immunoSEQ multiplex PCR assay. TCRdb carries this immuneACCESS record with in-frame sequences only. Its versions omit some clonotypes, under half of them owing to an unresolved V gene in the studies checked, with the rest unexplained. This sample has roughly 1.4 million clones in its table, and around 98.5% of those were observed once. About 0.35% of the sample is held by the ten biggest clonotypes. Material: naive CD4+ T cells sorted from blood. The cell subset or site tag for this specimen amounts to: CD45RA+ positively selected. These receptors were collected from a young man in good health.

On this clone: In the same sample, other DNA sequences code for this CDR3. V gene TRBV18 combines with J gene TRBJ1-5; D gene ambiguous. This CDR3 is built from 13 residues. Trimming took off 2 bases at V and 5 bases at J, with 7 bases between the two ends. CDR1 and CDR2 (germline): KGHSH, LQKENI. DNA of the CDR3: TGTGCCAGCTCACCATTTTCCGATCAGCCCCAGCATTTT. Amino acid sequence: CASSPFSDQPQHF.

For this clone: Other DNA sequences in this specimen translate into the identical CDR3. The rearrangement links TRBV5-1 to TRBJ2-1; TRBD2 aligns across 14 bases. V lost 1 base and J lost 9; bases outside the gene matches: 6. Germline V gene sequence: CDR1 SGHRS, CDR2 YFSETQ. The CDR3 has 16 amino acids. The CDR3 region is CASSLPGLAGGGEQFF. The CDR3, as DNA: TGCGCCAGCAGCTTGCCCGGACTAGCGGGAGGAGGTGAGCAGTTCTTC.

Remarks on this clone: One end of the junction varies from germline; a read error may be responsible. This chain joins TRBV7-7 and TRBJ2-1; TRBD2 aligns across 10 bases. The length of the CDR3 is 16 residues. Germline CDR1 is SSHAT and CDR2 is FNYEAQ (reference sequence). CDR3: CASSLAASGSRNEQFF. The CDR3 nucleotides are TGTGCTAGCAGCTTAGCTGCTAGCGGGAGTCGTAATGAGCAGTTCTTC.

CDR3 DNA sequence: TGTGCCAGCAGCAGCAGAGAATATAGCAATCAGCCCCAGCATTTT. Translating it yields CASSSREYSNQPQHF. The chain links TRBV5-5 to TRBJ1-5, with D uncertain. Trimming took off 4 bases at V and 0 bases at J, with 11 bases between the two ends. Germline V gene data show CDR1 as SGHKS and CDR2 as YYEKEE (reference sequence). The CDR3 totals 15 residues.

This clone was counted once. V is TRBV4-1 and J is TRBJ2-1, with 8 bases lining up with TRBD1. Germline-derived CDR1 and CDR2 are MGHRA and YSYEKL. The V gene end was trimmed by 1 base and the J gene end by 5 bases; junction bases not matched to a gene: 10. The CDR3 sequence is 17 residues long. CDR3 loop: CASSQVFRTRGHNEQFF. The CDR3 nucleotides are TGCGCCAGCAGCCAAGTCTTTAGGACCAGGGGGCACAATGAGCAGTTCTTC.

This sequence joins TRBV28 and TRBJ2-3; possibly TRBD2 for D (6 bases). The germline V gene encodes CDR1 MDHEN and CDR2 SYDVKM. The V end lost 4 bases, the J end lost 1 base, and 12 bases lay between the germline ends. There are 15 residues in the CDR3. This CDR3 is CASSSYSGGTDTQYF. DNA of the CDR3: TGTGCCAGCAGTTCATATAGCGGAGGCACAGATACGCAGTATTTT.

J is TRBJ1-4 and V is TRBV6-1, with D uncertain. V dropped 0 bases and J dropped 8 bases, with 16 bases sitting between them. Germline assignment: CDR1 MNHNS and CDR2 SASEGT. The CDR3 sequence is 16 residues long. The CDR3 is CASSEAFLSLGEKLFF. As DNA, the CDR3 is TGTGCCAGCAGTGAAGCGTTTCTATCATTGGGAGAAAAACTGTTTTTT.

Points on this clone: Other DNA sequences in this sample translate to the same CDR3. The rearrangement uses TRBV7-2 and TRBJ1-5; a possible D gene is TRBD1 (5 bases). Germline lookup yields CDR1 SGHTA and CDR2 FQGNSA. This CDR3 spans 13 amino acids. V was shortened by 1 base and J by 6 bases, with 7 bases between the two germline ends. CDR3 DNA sequence: TGTGCCAGCAGCTTAGGGGGCGGTCAGCCCCAGCATTTT. Its translation is CASSLGGGQPQHF.

Note on this clone: One end of the junction is discordant with germline, which a read error may explain. The rearrangement uses TRBV7-7 and TRBJ2-1; maybe TRBD2 (5 bases). CDR1 and CDR2 from the germline V gene are SSHAT and FNYEAQ (reference sequence). The CDR3 is made up of 13 amino acids. The CDR3 sequence is CASSLAEGYEQFF. Written as DNA, the CDR3 is TGTGCTAGCAGCTTAGCTGAGGGTTATGAGCAGTTCTTC.

This sequence joins TRBV11-2 and TRBJ1-4; D uncertain. CDR1 is SGHAT and CDR2 is FQNNGV in the germline V gene. CDR3 size: 15 residues. V lost 2 bases and J 0 bases, leaving 7 bases between the germline ends. The CDR3 DNA is TGTGCCAGCAGCTTAATCCGATCAACTAATGAAAAACTGTTTTTT. It translates to CASSLIRSTNEKLFF.

J is TRBJ1-4 and V is TRBV7-6; 8 bases are shared with TRBD1. Trimming cost V 5 bases and J 8 bases; bases outside gene matches: 7. This CDR3 region has 14 residues. Germline CDR1 and CDR2: SGHVS and FNYEAQ. The DNA of the CDR3 is TGTGCCAGCAGCCGAGACAGGGGTGCCGAAAAACTGTTTTTT. Its translation is CASSRDRGAEKLFF. The entire variable domain, with the rest obtained from reference TRBV7-6 and TRBJ1-4, is as follows: GAGVSQSPRYKVTKRGQDVALRCDPISGHVSLYWYRQALGQGPEFLTYFNYEAQQDKSGLPNDRFSAERPEGSISTLTIQRTEQRDSAMYRCASSRDRGAEKLFFGSGTQLSVL.

The rearrangement uses TRBV29-1 and TRBJ2-5, with unresolved D. There are 13 residues in the CDR3. Trimming took 5 bases from V and 1 from J, leaving 11 bases between them. Germline V gene data show CDR1 as SQVTM and CDR2 as ANQGSEA. In DNA, the CDR3 is TGCAGCGTTTGGTCGTCCAGCCAAGAGACCCAGTACTTC. Protein sequence: CSVWSSSQETQYF.

The chain's CDR3 is CASSTDSGNEAFF. The CDR3 coding sequence is TGTGCCAGCAGCACCGACAGCGGTAATGAAGCTTTCTTT. The chain joins TRBV7-3 to TRBJ1-1; TRBD1 is a possible D gene (5 bases). The V gene's germline CDR1 is SGHTA and CDR2 FQGTGA. CDR3 length equals 13 residues. The V end was cut by 5 bases, the J end by 7 bases, with 14 bases between. The full variable domain, completed using reference TRBV7-3 and TRBJ1-1, is GAGVSQTPSNKVTEKGKYVELRCDPISGHTALYWYRQSLGQGPEFLIYFQGTGAADDSGLPNDRFFAVRPEGSVSTLKIQRTERGDSAVYLCASSTDSGNEAFFGQGTRLTVV.

V usage is TRBV7-6 and J usage is TRBJ2-3, with 8 bases lining up with TRBD2. Germline V lookup: CDR1 SGHVS, CDR2 FNYEAQ. The trim removed 1 base at V and 1 base at J, leaving 4 bases unmatched. There are 16 residues in the CDR3. The DNA for the CDR3 is TGTGCCAGCAGCTTAGAGGGAGCGGGAGGCACAGATACGCAGTATTTT. Protein: CASSLEGAGGTDTQYF. Full variable domain (outside the CDR3, taken from reference TRBV7-6 and TRBJ2-3): GAGVSQSPRYKVTKRGQDVALRCDPISGHVSLYWYRQALGQGPEFLTYFNYEAQQDKSGLPNDRFSAERPEGSISTLTIQRTEQRDSAMYRCASSLEGAGGTDTQYFGPGTRLTVL.